This T cell receptor beta chain originates from a study of blood T cells in healthy people across ages. Background on the study: About one barcoded beta molecule was captured per two T cells (by template switching). Findings and caveats of the study: Estimated diversity that came from one million T cells was considered an underestimate. Relative to aged donors, long-lived donors carried more naive CD4+ cells and displayed higher diversity.

This clonotype has just a few counts. The antigen is not known. Compared with germline, one end of the junction differs, possibly owing to a read error. The CDR3 length is 15 residues. The germline V gene has CDR1 SGHAT and CDR2 FQNNGV. A second PCR, run for about 6 to 11 cycles, used a sample-barcoded 5' primer plus a J-beta primer mix. Each CDR3 protein gets one entry after TCRdb re-called the 5' RACE reads with MiXCR. The data contain about 290,000 distinct CDR3 sequences, around 30% of them seen just once; the ten biggest clones take up over 25%. The TCR sequence derives from an older woman in good health. The material sequenced was blood. The chain has TRBV11-2 and TRBJ1-1; TRBD1 aligns across 7 bases. CDR3 in DNA: TGTGCCAGCAGCCTCAACAGGGGCGAAGGGACTGAAGCCTTCTTT. Protein: CASSLNRGEGTEAFF.